One sample yielded the 27 T cell receptor beta chains listed below, sequenced in a study of beta chain features in type 1 diabetes. The authors reverse transcribed all of the isolated RNA, so sequencing captured expressed TCRB transcripts. The repertoire was sequenced with immunoSEQ multiplex PCR; TCRdb's copy has only in-frame clones and lacks some. The sample consists of nearly 350,000 clones, 6.5% to 10% of them appearing once. Sequencing was performed on central memory CD4+ T cells from blood. These receptors originate from a woman under 30 in good health.

Only a few counts were recorded for this clone. The chain joins TRBV5-1 to TRBJ2-1; 7 bases fit TRBD2. CDR3 length: 14 amino acids. With V trimmed by 5 bases and J by 4 bases, 6 bases remained unmatched. CDR1 is SGHRS, CDR2 YFSETQ, per germline. For the CDR3, the DNA is TGCGCCAGCAGGCCTAGCGGACCATACAATGAGCAGTTCTTC. As protein: CASRPSGPYNEQFF.

This clone was seen many times. The chain has TRBV2 and TRBJ2-7, with TRBD2 matching over 7 bases. Germline values: CDR1 SNHLY, CDR2 FYNNEI. The CDR3 sequence is 13 residues long. V trimming: 8 bases; J trimming: 6 bases; junction bases outside the gene matches: 10. The CDR3 nucleotides read TGTGCCAGCCATGGACTAGTTCGTAGCGAGCAGTACTTC. This translates into CASHGLVRSEQYF.

This clone has just a few counts. V is TRBV27 and J is TRBJ1-2, with D possibly TRBD1 on 6 matching bases. The CDR3 is 14 amino acids. CDR1 is MNHEY, CDR2 SMNVEV, per germline (reference sequence). The V gene lost 6 bases and the J gene lost 4 bases, with 15 bases spanning the gap. Here the CDR3 reads CASSRWGGGYGYTF. DNA of the CDR3: TGTGCCAGCAGCCGGTGGGGGGGCGGCTATGGCTACACCTTC.

This clone came up many times. This sequence joins TRBV28 and TRBJ2-4; either TRBD1 or TRBD2 may fit D (5 bases each). Germline CDR1 MDHEN, CDR2 SYDVKM. Trimming cost V 6 bases and J 7 bases, with 16 bases left between them. This CDR3 contains 14 residues. CDR3 DNA sequence: TGTGCCAGCAGGGGATCGCACAGGACTAACATTCAGTACTTC. Protein: CASRGSHRTNIQYF.

The rearrangement uses TRBV7-9 and TRBJ2-3, with unresolved D. The CDR3 runs to 16 residues. Trimming cost V 5 bases and J 2 bases, with 17 bases left between them. Germline CDR1 reads SEHNR; CDR2 reads FQNEAQ (reference sequence). For the CDR3, the DNA is TGTGCCAGCAGCCGAATCAGAGCACACTCCACAGATACGCAGTATTTT. Encoded protein: CASSRIRAHSTDTQYF.

The chain has TRBV5-1 and TRBJ2-5; 11 bases are shared with TRBD2. The germline gives CDR1 SGHRS, CDR2 YFSETQ. This CDR3 has 14 residues. The junction had 6 bases not matched to a gene; V was cut back by 9 bases and J by 2 bases. CDR3 sequence: CATSTSGRQETQYF. DNA of the CDR3: TGCGCCACCAGTACTAGCGGGAGACAAGAGACCCAGTACTTC. Full variable domain (rest looked up from reference TRBV5-1 and TRBJ2-5): KAGVTQTPRYLIKTRGQQVTLSCSPISGHRSVSWYQQTPGQGLQFLFEYFSETQRNKGNFPGRFSGRQFSNSRSEMNVSTLELGDSALYLCATSTSGRQETQYFGPGTRLLVL.

Worth noting for this clone: Other DNA variants within this sample encode the same CDR3. The rearrangement uses TRBV28 and TRBJ2-7; possibly TRBD2 for D (6 bases). The CDR3 runs 14 residues. Per the germline V gene, CDR1 is MDHEN and CDR2 is SYDVKM. The V and J ends lost 3 bases and 2 bases respectively, with 11 bases between them. CDR3 bases: TGTGCCAGCAGTTTGGGGGGTACGCCCTACGAGCAGTACTTC. Amino acid sequence: CASSLGGTPYEQYF.

This clone was seen only a few times. The chain employs TRBV23-1 and TRBJ2-6, with D unclear. TRBV23-1 qualifies as an ORF whose function is uncertain. This CDR3 region has 18 residues. V lost 5 bases to trimming and J lost 5 bases, with 22 bases between them. The CDR3 spells CASSRKSSQQSRANVLTF. In nucleotides, the CDR3 is TGCGCCAGCAGTAGGAAATCGTCGCAACAAAGTCGGGCCAACGTCCTGACTTTC.

In its sample, this clone was seen many times. This rearrangement joins TRBV6-1 to TRBJ2-1, with 7 bases lining up with TRBD1. Trimming cost V 4 bases and J 5 bases; bases outside gene matches: 5. Germline values: CDR1 MNHNS, CDR2 SASEGT. The CDR3 loop spans 14 amino acids. The CDR3: CASSVRDRNNEQFF. DNA for the CDR3: TGTGCCAGCAGTGTGAGGGACAGAAACAATGAGCAGTTCTTC.

Details on this clone: A read error may be the cause here, since a much bigger clone is one base away. The chain employs TRBV15 and TRBJ2-5, with D possibly TRBD1 on 6 matching bases. The J call may be mistaken, given a closer DNA end match to TRBJ2-7. The CDR3 is 14 amino acids. The germline CDR1 and CDR2 sequences are LNHNV and YYDKDF (reference sequence). CDR3 nucleotide sequence: TGTGCCACCAGCAGAGAGCAGGGGACCTACGAGCAGTACTTC. Protein: CATSREQGTYEQYF.

The chain recombines TRBV2 with TRBJ2-6; D might be TRBD2 (6 bases). This CDR3 has 15 amino acids. V gave up 10 bases and J gave up 0 bases, with 13 bases separating them. Germline V gene data show CDR1 as SNHLY and CDR2 as FYNNEI. The CDR3: CATSEGISGANVLTF. Here the CDR3 DNA reads TGTGCCACCTCGGAGGGGATCTCTGGGGCCAACGTCCTGACTTTC. Full variable domain (missing parts from reference TRBV2 and TRBJ2-6): EPEVTQTPSHQVTQMGQEVILRCVPISNHLYFYWYRQILGQKVEFLVSFYNNEISEKSEIFDDQFSVERPDGSNFTLKIRSTKLEDSAMYFCATSEGISGANVLTFGAGSRLTVL.

This clone was seen a handful of times. The chain carries TRBV4-3 and TRBJ2-2; TRBD2 aligns across 9 bases. The junction had 3 bases not matched to a gene; V was cut back by 1 base and J by 3 bases. The CDR3 sequence is 16 residues long. Germline-derived CDR1 and CDR2 are LGHNA and YSLEER. The CDR3 spells CASSQGSGRYTGELFF. In DNA, the CDR3 is TGCGCCAGCAGCCAAGGCAGCGGGAGGTACACCGGGGAGCTGTTTTTT.

This sequence joins TRBV27 and TRBJ1-1; 7 nucleotides agree with TRBD1. The CDR3 totals 14 residues. Looked up from germline, CDR1 is MNHEY and CDR2 is SMNVEV (reference sequence). V lost 2 bases and J lost 2; bases outside the gene matches: 2. CDR3 sequence: CASSLQGENTEAFF. The CDR3 DNA reads TGTGCCAGCAGTTTACAGGGGGAAAACACTGAAGCTTTCTTT.

This clone appeared a few times. This chain links TRBV13 with TRBJ2-3, with 12 nucleotides matching TRBD2. The trim removed 6 bases at V and 2 bases at J, leaving 3 bases unmatched. The CDR3 extends over 15 amino acids. Germline V gene lookup returns CDR1 PRHDT and CDR2 FYEKMQ (reference sequence). CDR3 bases: TGTGCCAGCAGGCTAGCGGGAGGGCCCACAGATACGCAGTATTTT. Protein product: CASRLAGGPTDTQYF.

This sequence joins TRBV7-9 and TRBJ1-5; D remains unclear. Trimming pared 1 base from V and 6 bases from J, leaving 13 bases between. This CDR3 contains 15 residues. The V gene's germline CDR1 is SEHNR and CDR2 FQNEAQ (reference sequence). The DNA for the CDR3 is TGTGCCAGCAGCTTAGAAGGTCAGGCCAGTCAGCCCCAGCATTTT. This encodes CASSLEGQASQPQHF.

This clone was counted many times. V and J are TRBV6-6 and TRBJ2-7; D gene ambiguous. Germline lookup yields CDR1 MNHNY and CDR2 SVGAGI (reference sequence). The V and J ends lost 7 bases and 3 bases respectively, with 13 bases between them. The CDR3 covers 13 residues. CDR3 residues: CASNQRSHYEQYF. CDR3 nucleotides: TGTGCCAGCAATCAGAGGAGTCACTACGAGCAGTACTTC.

The rearrangement links TRBV9 to TRBJ2-1, with TRBD1 matching over 7 bases. There are 16 residues in the CDR3. Germline-derived CDR1 and CDR2 are SGDLS and YYNGEE. Losses at the gene ends were 4 bases for V and 0 bases for J; bases not matched to a gene: 7. CDR3 loop: CASSSRQGFSYNEQFF. The CDR3 DNA reads TGTGCCAGCAGCAGTCGACAGGGATTCTCCTACAATGAGCAGTTCTTC.

At least ten counts were recorded for this clone. V and J are TRBV7-2 and TRBJ2-7; 13 nucleotides line up with TRBD2. Trimming removed 3 bases from V and 3 bases from J; junction bases left unmatched: 11. CDR3 length: 18 residues. Looked up from germline, CDR1 is SGHTA and CDR2 is FQGNSA. The CDR3 protein is CASSLSLAGGSVGYEQYF. In DNA form, the CDR3 reads TGTGCCAGCAGCTTGTCACTAGCGGGAGGGAGCGTTGGCTACGAGCAGTACTTC.

This clone was observed a few times. The V and J genes are TRBV19 and TRBJ2-2; TRBD2 agrees at 13 bases. Germline CDR1 is LNHDA and CDR2 is SQIVND (reference sequence). The CDR3 loop spans 17 amino acids. Trimming cost V 7 bases and J 2 bases; bases outside gene matches: 7. The CDR3 loop reads CASTRTSGSVNTGELFF. The DNA of the CDR3 is TGTGCCAGTACCCGGACTAGCGGGAGCGTCAACACCGGGGAGCTGTTTTTT.

The gene calls are TRBV29-1 and TRBJ2-3; D unresolved. Germline lookup yields CDR1 SQVTM and CDR2 ANQGSEA. The CDR3 sequence is 11 residues long. With 4 bases removed from V and 4 bases from J, the gap between germline ends came to 6 bases. The CDR3 DNA reads TGCAGCGTTGTTCCCCCAGATACGCAGTATTTT. This gives the protein CSVVPPDTQYF.

This clone was counted between two and nine times. The chain has TRBV4-3 and TRBJ2-7; 12 nucleotides align to TRBD2. The CDR3 runs 15 residues. With V trimmed by 3 bases and J by 2 bases, 2 bases remained unmatched. CDR1 and CDR2 (germline): LGHNA, YSLEER. In DNA, the CDR3 is TGCGCCAGCAGCCAGCTAGCGGGAGGGGCCTACGAGCAGTACTTC. Protein product: CASSQLAGGAYEQYF.

This clone was counted a few times. This chain links TRBV7-2 with TRBJ2-7; 11 bases match TRBD2. V was clipped by 4 bases and J by 0 bases; unmatched bases: 5. CDR3 size: 16 residues. Germline loops: CDR1 SGHTA, CDR2 FQGNSA. CDR3: CASSSLSGRASYEQYF. The CDR3 nucleotides read TGTGCCAGCAGCTCCCTTAGCGGGAGGGCCTCCTACGAGCAGTACTTC.

This clone was observed a few times. The rearrangement joins TRBV25-1 to TRBJ1-2; D uncertain. Between the trimmed V and J ends, which lost 1 base and 2 bases, there was a span of 8 bases. Germline CDR1 is MGHDK and CDR2 is SYGVNS. The CDR3 is 14 residues long. CDR3: CASSESWVNYGYTF. The CDR3 nucleotides are TGTGCCAGCAGTGAATCTTGGGTGAACTATGGCTACACCTTC.

This clone showed up just a few times. The chain joins TRBV18 to TRBJ2-3; D uncertain. Germline CDR1 KGHSH, CDR2 LQKENI. CDR3 length equals 15 residues. V lost 1 base, J lost 0 bases, and 8 bases lay in between. CDR3 region: CASSPRTLSTDTQYF. CDR3 DNA: TGTGCCAGCTCACCACGGACGCTAAGCACAGATACGCAGTATTTT.

This clone was recorded at least ten times. This chain joins TRBV15 and TRBJ2-1, with 12 bases lining up with TRBD1. This CDR3 has 16 amino acids. V was clipped by 1 base and J by 6 bases; unmatched bases: 4. The germline V gene encodes CDR1 LNHNV and CDR2 YYDKDF (reference sequence). CDR3 sequence (DNA): TGTGCCACCAGCAGAGGGGACAGGGGGCGCGTCAATGAGCAGTTCTTC. It translates to CATSRGDRGRVNEQFF.

V is TRBV29-1 and J is TRBJ2-3; perhaps TRBD1 as D (6 bases). Trimming shortened V by 4 bases and J by 2 bases, and 10 bases separated the two germline ends. The CDR3 runs to 13 residues. Germline V gene lookup returns CDR1 SQVTM and CDR2 ANQGSEA. The CDR3 region is CSVARQDTDTQYF. CDR3 sequence (DNA): TGCAGCGTTGCGAGACAGGACACAGATACGCAGTATTTT.

The chain links TRBV19 to TRBJ1-1; weak D call: TRBD1 (6 bases). From germline, CDR1 is LNHDA and CDR2 SQIVND (reference sequence). The ends were cut back, 8 bases at V and 5 bases at J, with 15 bases in the middle. The CDR3 sequence is 13 residues long. The CDR3 bases are TGTGCCAGTTCCCCCGGGGGGCGTACTGAAGCTTTCTTT. Its translation is CASSPGGRTEAFF.